The next 21 T cell receptor beta chains were all read from a single sample in a study of blood T cell repertoires in COVID-19. The table came from immunoSEQ multiplex PCR; TCRdb's copy has only in-frame clones and leaves some out. The sample holds 120,000 or so clones, about 70% seen once. The sequencing sample was made of peripheral blood. Source of these receptors: a woman in her seventies with acute or convalescent COVID-19.

The chain recombines TRBV9 with TRBJ1-2; TRBD1 matches at 8 bases. Germline CDR1 SGDLS, CDR2 YYNGEE. With 0 bases clipped from V and 5 bases from J, the junction kept 3 bases outside the gene matches. There are 14 residues in the CDR3. The DNA for the CDR3 is TGTGCCAGCAGCGTAGAACAGGGGGGATATGGCTACACCTTC. Translated: CASSVEQGGYGYTF.

A few counts support this clone. V and J are TRBV18 and TRBJ2-6, with unresolved D. Trimming left V 4 bases short and J 6 bases short, with 10 bases between. The length of the CDR3 is 14 residues. The germline gives CDR1 KGHSH, CDR2 LQKENI. The CDR3 region is CASSQTEPANVLTF. For the CDR3, the DNA is TGTGCCAGCTCACAAACAGAGCCGGCCAACGTCCTGACTTTC.

As DNA, the CDR3 is TGCGCCAGCAGCACACTAGGGTGGGATGAGCAGTTCTTC. It codes for CASSTLGWDEQFF. J is TRBJ2-1 and V is TRBV5-1; tentatively, D is TRBD2 (5 bases). Germline CDR1 SGHRS, CDR2 YFSETQ. V was pared by 4 bases and J by 8 bases, with 13 bases between. The CDR3 covers 13 residues. Full variable domain (rest looked up from reference TRBV5-1 and TRBJ2-1): KAGVTQTPRYLIKTRGQQVTLSCSPISGHRSVSWYQQTPGQGLQFLFEYFSETQRNKGNFPGRFSGRQFSNSRSEMNVSTLELGDSALYLCASSTLGWDEQFFGPGTRLTVL.

The rearrangement links TRBV3-1 (or the pseudogene TRBV3-2) to TRBJ2-1; 10 bases align to TRBD1. Germline assignment: CDR1 LGHDT and CDR2 YNNKEL (reference sequence). Trimming cost V 0 bases and J 8 bases; bases outside gene matches: 7. The CDR3 runs 16 residues. CDR3 protein: CASSQEVDRGLDEQFF. Written as DNA, the CDR3 is TGTGCCAGCAGCCAAGAGGTCGACAGGGGGCTGGATGAGCAGTTCTTC.

The chain links TRBV27 to TRBJ1-4; 10 bases line up with TRBD1. CDR1 and CDR2 from the germline V gene are MNHEY and SMNVEV (reference sequence). V lost 6 bases, J lost 7 bases, and 14 bases stayed unmatched. The CDR3 length is 17 residues. Here the CDR3 reads CASRPTGTGDWGEKLFF. For the CDR3, the DNA is TGTGCCAGCAGACCCACCGGGACAGGGGATTGGGGTGAAAAACTGTTTTTT.

This clone was counted at least ten times. The chain uses TRBV28 and TRBJ1-1, with 8 bases fitting TRBD1. The CDR3 extends over 16 amino acids. V gave up 5 bases and J gave up 5 bases; unmatched junction bases: 13. The germline V gene has CDR1 MDHEN and CDR2 SYDVKM. CDR3 DNA: TGTGCCAGCAGTCCATTCGCGACAGGGGAAGGGACTGAAGCTTTCTTT. It yields the protein CASSPFATGEGTEAFF.

This chain joins TRBV19 and TRBJ2-5; 8 nucleotides align to TRBD1. This CDR3 is built from 15 residues. Germline CDR1 LNHDA, CDR2 SQIVND (reference sequence). V trimming: 5 bases; J trimming: 3 bases; junction bases outside the gene matches: 8. DNA for the CDR3: TGTGCCAGTAGTCCAAGGACAGGGCTAGAAGAGACCCAGTACTTC. Its translation is CASSPRTGLEETQYF.

V and J are TRBV29-1 and TRBJ2-1; 9 positions match TRBD1. V was clipped by 6 bases and J by 7 bases; unmatched bases: 10. Germline CDR1 is SQVTM and CDR2 is ANQGSEA. The CDR3 contains 14 residues. In DNA form, the CDR3 reads TGCAGCGTATATACCTCCGGGACAGGGAATGAGCAGTTCTTC. The encoded protein is CSVYTSGTGNEQFF.

The rearrangement joins TRBV7-2 to TRBJ2-2; 9 nucleotides line up with TRBD2. V lost 1 base, J lost 6 bases, and 12 bases stayed unmatched. CDR1 is SGHTA and CDR2 is FQGNSA in the germline V gene. The CDR3 length is 18 residues. Here the CDR3 reads CASSLVPSGAIISGELFF. CDR3 DNA: TGTGCCAGCAGCTTAGTTCCTAGCGGGGCAATAATCTCCGGGGAGCTGTTTTTT.

V is TRBV27 and J is TRBJ1-6; 8 positions agree with TRBD1. The ends lost 6 bases at V and 0 bases at J; junction bases unmatched: 7. Germline CDR1 is MNHEY and CDR2 is SMNVEV (reference sequence). The CDR3 is made up of 17 amino acids. The CDR3 DNA sequence: TGTGCCAGCAGCCCCAGGGGGCCCCCCTCCTATAATTCACCCCTCCACTTT. Translation gives CASSPRGPPSYNSPLHF.

This chain connects TRBV18 to TRBJ1-1, with 9 bases fitting TRBD1. Trimming took 3 bases from V and 5 from J; bases not matched to a gene: 7. The CDR3 totals 15 residues. Looked up from germline, CDR1 is KGHSH and CDR2 is LQKENI. The CDR3 DNA reads TGTGCCAGCTCACCTTTACAGGGGGCAGGGACTGAAGCTTTCTTT. The encoded protein is CASSPLQGAGTEAFF.

This chain links TRBV9 with TRBJ1-2; tentatively, D is TRBD1 (5 bases). Trimming pared 0 bases from V and 4 bases from J, leaving 16 bases between. This CDR3 comprises 16 residues. Germline CDR1 is SGDLS and CDR2 is YYNGEE. The CDR3 region has the DNA TGTGCCAGCAGCGTAGAGGGGTTGGGGGGTGGCTATGGCTACACCTTC. Translation gives CASSVEGLGGGYGYTF.

The genes are TRBV9 and TRBJ1-4, with TRBD1 identical over 8 bases. Trimming cost V 0 bases and J 3 bases; bases outside gene matches: 7. CDR3 size: 17 residues. Germline CDR1 and CDR2: SGDLS and YYNGEE. CDR3 amino acids: CASSVGGRGPSNEKLFF. Written as DNA, the CDR3 is TGTGCCAGCAGCGTAGGGGGCAGGGGGCCCTCTAATGAAAAACTGTTTTTT.

The chain employs TRBV10-3 and TRBJ1-3; no clear D. V dropped 9 bases and J dropped 4 bases, with 16 bases sitting between them. Germline V CDR1 and CDR2: ENHRY, SYGVKD. This CDR3 region has 14 residues. In nucleotides, the CDR3 is TGTGCCATAACTAACCCACTAGACGGAAACACCATATATTTT. Translating it yields CAITNPLDGNTIYF.

This clone was picked up one time. CDR3 nucleotide sequence: TGCAGCGTCGGACTAGTCGGCGAGACCCAGTACTTC. The encoded protein is CSVGLVGETQYF. V usage is TRBV29-1 and J usage is TRBJ2-5; 7 bases agree with TRBD2. This CDR3 has 12 amino acids. CDR1 is SQVTM and CDR2 is ANQGSEA in the germline V gene. The trim removed 6 bases at V and 5 bases at J, leaving 6 bases unmatched.

The rearrangement uses TRBV19 and TRBJ2-1; 8 nucleotides align to TRBD1. The germline V gene encodes CDR1 LNHDA and CDR2 SQIVND (reference sequence). The CDR3 sequence is 15 residues long. The J segment lost 5 bases and the V segment lost 4 bases, leaving 7 bases of the junction unmatched. The CDR3 reads CASSTGQGKDNEQFF. The CDR3 DNA is TGTGCCAGTAGTACCGGACAGGGAAAGGACAATGAGCAGTTCTTC.

The chain couples TRBV11-1 to TRBJ1-1; D not certain. In germline, CDR1 is SGHAT, CDR2 FQDESV (reference sequence). V lost 6 bases to trimming and J lost 0 bases, with 8 bases between them. The CDR3 sequence is 13 residues long. CDR3 protein: CASSGGLNTEAFF. The CDR3 bases are TGTGCCAGCAGTGGCGGATTGAACACTGAAGCTTTCTTT.

This chain uses TRBV6-2 or TRBV6-3 with TRBJ1-2, with TRBD1 matching over 8 bases. Trimming removed 6 bases from V and 8 bases from J; junction bases left unmatched: 8. The CDR3 extends over 13 amino acids. Germline V gives CDR1 MNHEY, CDR2 SVGEGT. CDR3 nucleotides: TGTGCCAGCAGACCTCAGGGGGCGGTCGGCTACACCTTC. It codes for CASRPQGAVGYTF.

This clone has more than one count but fewer than ten. The chain couples TRBV24-1 to TRBJ1-2; TRBD1 matches 7 bases. J was trimmed by 8 bases and V by 4 bases; bases with no gene match: 9. The CDR3 contains 14 residues. Germline values: CDR1 KGHDR, CDR2 SFDVKD. The chain's CDR3 is CATSDKFDRVGYTF. CDR3 in DNA: TGTGCCACCAGTGACAAATTTGACAGGGTCGGCTACACCTTC.

The gene calls are TRBV5-4 and TRBJ1-6; D is perhaps TRBD1 (6 bases). Germline lookup yields CDR1 SGHNT and CDR2 YYREEE (reference sequence). V was cut by 4 bases and J by 8 bases, with 10 bases left in between. The length of the CDR3 is 13 residues. CDR3 region: CASSPDSYSPLHF. The CDR3 DNA is TGTGCCAGCAGCCCGGACAGTTATTCACCCCTCCACTTT. The complete variable domain, with remaining parts taken from reference TRBV5-4 and TRBJ1-6, reads ETGVTQSPTHLIKTRGQQVTLRCSSQSGHNTVSWYQQALGQGPQFIFQYYREEENGRGNFPPRFSGLQFPNYSSELNVNALELDDSALYLCASSPDSYSPLHFGNGTRLTVT.

The chain couples TRBV19 to TRBJ1-5; D not certain. The V end was cut by 1 base, the J end by 7 bases, with 8 bases between. Per germline, CDR1 LNHDA and CDR2 SQIVND (reference sequence). The CDR3 runs 13 residues. DNA of the CDR3: TGTGCCAGTAGTATAGGGTATCGGCAGCCCCAGCATTTT. It is translated as CASSIGYRQPQHF.